These 17 T cell receptor beta chains were all obtained from the same sample, sequenced in a study of blood T cell repertoires in COVID-19 (dated by TCRdb to 2020 to 2022). Library preparation was by the immunoSEQ multiplex PCR assay. Imported from immuneACCESS, the table was reduced by TCRdb to in-frame sequences with V and J called. These copies leave out some clones; in studies compared against another copy, an unresolved V gene accounts for under half, and the cause of the remainder is not known. This sample comprises about 270,000 clones, over 75% of them detected only once. Around 9.1% of the sample comes from the top ten. Input material: peripheral blood. The receptors stem from a human donor in a cohort sampled during active COVID-19.

The gene calls are TRBV5-1 and TRBJ2-1; perhaps TRBD2 as D (6 bases). This CDR3 spans 15 amino acids. V was trimmed by 0 bases and J by 4 bases, leaving 11 bases between them. Germline values: CDR1 SGHRS, CDR2 YFSETQ. CDR3 amino acids: CASSLAGERYNEQFF. The CDR3 region has the DNA TGCGCCAGCAGCTTGGCGGGGGAGCGATACAATGAGCAGTTCTTC.

This clone has just one count. J is TRBJ2-7 and V is TRBV5-1; the match to TRBD2 covers 14 bases. CDR3 length: 15 amino acids. Germline assignment: CDR1 SGHRS and CDR2 YFSETQ. The ends lost 3 bases at V and 5 bases at J; junction bases unmatched: 4. CDR3 sequence (DNA): TGCGCCAGCAGCTCGCGGACTAGCGGGGGGAACGAGCAGTACTTC. This codes for CASSSRTSGGNEQYF.

The chain uses TRBV18 and TRBJ2-2, with D unclear. Germline V gene lookup returns CDR1 KGHSH and CDR2 LQKENI. Trimming removed 4 bases from V and 1 base from J, with 7 bases in between. The CDR3 is 14 residues long. The DNA for the CDR3 is TGTGCCAGCTCACTGACACAGAACACCGGGGAGCTGTTTTTT. Encoded protein: CASSLTQNTGELFF.

The J gene is TRBJ1-2, the V gene TRBV7-9; perhaps TRBD1 as D (5 bases). Germline V gene lookup returns CDR1 SEHNR and CDR2 FQNEAQ (reference sequence). The CDR3 is made up of 18 amino acids. Trimming removed 5 bases from V and 4 bases from J, with 26 bases in between. CDR3 loop: CASSPPGIISTGIYGYTF. The CDR3 DNA reads TGTGCCAGCAGCCCCCCAGGGATTATAAGTACAGGAATCTATGGCTACACCTTC. Using reference TRBV7-9 and TRBJ1-2 for the parts outside the CDR3, the full variable domain is DTGVSQNPRHKITKRGQNVTFRCDPISEHNRLYWYRQTLGQGPEFLTYFQNEAQLEKSRLLSDRFSAERPKGSFSTLEIQRTEQGDSAMYLCASSPPGIISTGIYGYTFGSGTRLTVV.

This clone was picked up one time. This chain joins TRBV7-3 and TRBJ2-3; weak D call: TRBD2 (5 bases). CDR3 length: 14 residues. Germline loops: CDR1 SGHTA, CDR2 FQGTGA. Trimming removed 2 bases from V and 5 bases from J, with 11 bases in between. The CDR3 loop is CASSLGLGRDTQYF. CDR3 coding DNA: TGTGCCAGCAGCTTAGGGCTGGGGAGAGATACGCAGTATTTT.

The rearrangement uses TRBV15 and TRBJ2-1, with 8 bases aligning to TRBD1. From germline, CDR1 is LNHNV and CDR2 YYDKDF (reference sequence). The V gene end was trimmed by 5 bases and the J gene end by 8 bases; junction bases not matched to a gene: 11. The CDR3 consists of 15 residues. The CDR3 DNA sequence: TGTGCCACCAGCTCCCGACAGGGGAGGAGGGATGAGCAGTTCTTC. Protein sequence: CATSSRQGRRDEQFF.

The chain links TRBV7-3 to TRBJ2-3; D perhaps matches TRBD2 (6 bases). With 5 bases removed from V and 2 bases from J, the gap between germline ends came to 17 bases. The CDR3 is made up of 16 amino acids. CDR1 and CDR2 (germline): SGHTA, FQGTGA. The CDR3 region is CASSPRGSGYTDTQYF. CDR3 nucleotide sequence: TGTGCCAGCAGCCCCCGGGGGAGCGGATACACAGATACGCAGTATTTT.

This clone was counted a few times. The chain carries TRBV29-1 and TRBJ1-2, with 9 bases lining up with TRBD1. V was pared by 6 bases and J by 4 bases, with 15 bases of the junction left unmatched. The germline V gene encodes CDR1 SQVTM and CDR2 ANQGSEA. The CDR3 covers 16 residues. This CDR3 reads CSVTNPGQGMGYGYTF. The CDR3 nucleotides read TGCAGCGTAACTAACCCGGGACAGGGAATGGGCTATGGCTACACCTTC.

The chain joins TRBV6-4 to TRBJ2-7, with 7 bases identical to TRBD2. The V segment lost 8 bases and the J segment 6 bases; nucleotides outside the gene matches: 10. There are 13 residues in the CDR3. Germline CDR1 reads MRHNA; CDR2 reads SNTAGT. CDR3 in amino acids: CASGSGWVSEQYF. The DNA for the CDR3 is TGTGCCAGCGGTAGCGGGTGGGTCTCCGAGCAGTACTTC.

This sequence joins TRBV7-6 and TRBJ2-2; tentative D call: TRBD2 (6 bases). The CDR3 has 14 residues. V was trimmed by 3 bases and J by 4 bases, leaving 9 bases between them. Germline assignment: CDR1 SGHVS and CDR2 FNYEAQ. The CDR3 coding sequence is TGTGCCAGCAGCTTGAAGCGGGCCACCGGGGAGCTGTTTTTT. This gives the protein CASSLKRATGELFF.

This clone was counted between two and nine times. This chain joins TRBV18 and TRBJ1-1; 8 bases match TRBD1. CDR3 length equals 16 residues. Germline CDR1 KGHSH, CDR2 LQKENI. J gave up 4 bases and V 2 bases, and 9 bases lay outside the gene matches. CDR3 coding DNA: TGTGCCAGCTCACCATCTCAGGGGGCTAAAGGCACTGAAGCTTTCTTT. The encoded protein is CASSPSQGAKGTEAFF.

This chain joins TRBV28 and TRBJ2-1; 10 bases agree with TRBD2. Germline CDR1 MDHEN, CDR2 SYDVKM. V dropped 5 bases and J dropped 1; count of bases not matched to a gene: 2. The CDR3 has 15 residues. The CDR3 DNA sequence: TGTGCCAGCAGTGCTAGCGGGGGTTCCTACAATGAGCAGTTCTTC. Its protein product is CASSASGGSYNEQFF.

The genes are TRBV24-1 and TRBJ1-4, with TRBD1 matching over 7 bases. The ends lost 7 bases at V and 4 bases at J; junction bases unmatched: 8. The germline V gene encodes CDR1 KGHDR and CDR2 SFDVKD. The CDR3 extends over 15 amino acids. The CDR3 DNA reads as TGTGCCACCAGAAAGGACAGGAGGGATAATGAAAAACTGTTTTTT. This sequence encodes CATRKDRRDNEKLFF.

The rearrangement links TRBV2 to TRBJ2-5, with D possibly being TRBD1 (5 bases). Trimming cost V 8 bases and J 5 bases, with 12 bases left between them. This CDR3 has 12 residues. Germline lookup yields CDR1 SNHLY and CDR2 FYNNEI. The chain's CDR3 is CASGAAGETQYF. The DNA for the CDR3 is TGTGCCAGCGGGGCCGCCGGGGAGACCCAGTACTTC.

The chain has TRBV10-3 and TRBJ1-3, with D possibly TRBD1 on 6 matching bases. Trimming shortened V by 7 bases and J by 0 bases, and 13 bases separated the two germline ends. The CDR3 loop spans 15 amino acids. The germline V gene has CDR1 ENHRY and CDR2 SYGVKD. The CDR3, as DNA: TGTGCCATCAACCAACAGGGATTCTCTGGAAACACCATATATTTT. This codes for CAINQQGFSGNTIYF.

The V gene is TRBV6-5, the J gene TRBJ2-2, with D hard to call. V was shortened by 5 bases and J by 10 bases, with 14 bases between the two germline ends. The germline V gene has CDR1 MNHEY and CDR2 SVGAGI. The CDR3 covers 13 residues. This chain's CDR3 is CASSKSPPSELFF. In nucleotides, the CDR3 is TGTGCCAGCAGTAAAAGCCCACCGTCGGAGCTGTTTTTT.

V gene TRBV19 combines with J gene TRBJ2-1; D perhaps matches TRBD2 (5 bases). The V end was cut by 8 bases, the J end by 6 bases, with 14 bases between. Germline assignment: CDR1 LNHDA and CDR2 SQIVND (reference sequence). The CDR3 runs to 13 residues. Here the CDR3 DNA reads TGTGCCAGTGAGGCCGACGCGGGCAATGAGCAGTTCTTC. Its translation is CASEADAGNEQFF.